These T cell receptor beta chains were read from a single sample in a study of blood T cell repertoires in COVID-19. Clones were read by immunoSEQ multiplex PCR, and TCRdb kept only the in-frame ones, dropping some. The top ten hold roughly 10% of the sample, which has about 50,000 clones, roughly 86% seen once. The sequencing input was peripheral blood. The receptors derive from an elderly man with active or convalescent COVID-19. CDR3s include the opening cysteine and the closing phenylalanine or tryptophan. The order of the fields is V gene, CDR3 length, J gene, CDR3 protein.

TRBV30	12	TRBJ1-2	CAWTGGDYGYTF
TRBV7-8	14	TRBJ2-7	CASSVMVAAYEQYF
TRBV14	15	TRBJ2-1	CASSPLAGTPDEQFF
TRBV5-1	14	TRBJ2-1	CASSLLGLANEQFF
TRBV5-1	16	TRBJ2-5	CASSLGVAARGGTQYF
TRBV30	13	TRBJ1-6	CAWDSSYNSPLHF
TRBV7-6	14	TRBJ1-2	CASSSLDRGKGYTF
TRBV6-5	14	TRBJ2-7	CASSSPHRGREQYF
TRBV9	15	TRBJ2-2	CASSVEKPPTGELFF
TRBV18	16	TRBJ2-3	CASSLELSGATDTQYF
TRBV15	14	TRBJ2-3	CATNRDRVTDTQYF
TRBV2	15	TRBJ2-1	CASKAGSSSYNEQFF
TRBV6-6	12	TRBJ2-1	CASSYNSGEQFF
TRBV6-5	15	TRBJ2-7	CASSYSQGASYEQYF
TRBV19	15	TRBJ1-5	CASILDNHSNQPQHF
TRBV28	13	TRBJ1-1	CASWYYGGSEAFF
TRBV12-3/TRBV12-4	12	TRBJ1-5	CASRPGQGAQHF
TRBV11-2	19	TRBJ2-1	CASSLVPTSGGASYNEQFF
TRBV28	14	TRBJ1-2	CASSLSTQGPSYTF
TRBV6-5	15	TRBJ2-7	CASSPLGTASYEQYF
TRBV5-4	15	TRBJ2-1	CASSFRQGGYNEQFF
TRBV11-2	15	TRBJ2-3	CASSSRGGRVDTQYF
TRBV7-9	17	TRBJ2-7	CASSPYWEQARGYEQYF
TRBV5-1	15	TRBJ1-1	CASSLPTGGDDEAFF
TRBV11-3	13	TRBJ2-5	CASSLETGETQYF
TRBV11-2	15	TRBJ1-2	CASSSQGSPGYGYTF
TRBV10-3	12	TRBJ2-1	CAISAGGDEQFF
TRBV28	15	TRBJ2-2	CASSLPGVNTGELFF
TRBV6-5	14	TRBJ1-1	CASRAGTGTSEAFF
TRBV10-3	17	TRBJ2-7	CAISESRQGAITYEQYF
TRBV18	14	TRBJ1-2	CASSPEEFGYGYTF
TRBV5-1	16	TRBJ2-1	CASSLPPGQGTDEQFF